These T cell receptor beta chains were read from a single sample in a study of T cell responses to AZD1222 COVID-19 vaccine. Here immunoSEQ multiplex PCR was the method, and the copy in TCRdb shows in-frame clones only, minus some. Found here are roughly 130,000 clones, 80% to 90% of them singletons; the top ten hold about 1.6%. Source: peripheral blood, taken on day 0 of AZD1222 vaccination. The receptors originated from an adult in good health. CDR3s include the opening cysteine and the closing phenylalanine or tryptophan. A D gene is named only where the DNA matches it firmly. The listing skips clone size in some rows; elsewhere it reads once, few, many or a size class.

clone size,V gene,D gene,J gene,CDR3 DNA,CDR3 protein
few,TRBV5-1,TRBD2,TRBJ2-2,TGCGCCAGCAGCCTTCCTCCTAGCGGGGGGGCCGGGGAGCTGTTTTTT,CASSLPPSGGAGELFF
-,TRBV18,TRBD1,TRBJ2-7,TGTGCCAGCTCGCCTAGACAGGGGGTGTCCTACGAGCAGTACTTC,CASSPRQGVSYEQYF
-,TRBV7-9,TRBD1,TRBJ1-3,TGTGCCAGCAGCTCCGGGACAGGGGGAAACACCATATATTTT,CASSSGTGGNTIYF
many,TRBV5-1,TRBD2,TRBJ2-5,TGCGCCAGCCATAGCGGGAGGGCCGACGAGACCCAGTACTTC,CASHSGRADETQYF
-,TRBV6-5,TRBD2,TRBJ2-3,TGTGCCAGCAGCTCACTAGCGGGGACCACAGATACGCAGTATTTT,CASSSLAGTTDTQYF
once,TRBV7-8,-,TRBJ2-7,TGTGCCAGCAGCTTAGGTCCGTTACCCTACGAGCAGTACTTC,CASSLGPLPYEQYF
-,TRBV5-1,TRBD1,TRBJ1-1,TGCGCCAGCAGCCAAAGACAGGGTGCATGGGCTTTCTTT,CASSQRQGAWAFF
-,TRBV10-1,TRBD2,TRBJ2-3,TGCGCCAGCAGCCTGGGACTAGCGGGAGGCACAGATACGCAGTATTTT,CASSLGLAGGTDTQYF
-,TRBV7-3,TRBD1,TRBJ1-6,TGTGCCAGCAGCTTGGACAGGGTAAATTCACCCCTCCACTTT,CASSLDRVNSPLHF
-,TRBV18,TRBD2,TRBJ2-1,TGTGCCAGCTCACCGAGGCGAACTAGCGGGAGGATCTACAATGAGCAGTTCTTC,CASSPRRTSGRIYNEQFF
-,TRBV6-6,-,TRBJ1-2,TGTGCCAGCAGTCCCCATACGGGCTCAACCCGGGACTATGGCTACACCTTC,CASSPHTGSTRDYGYTF
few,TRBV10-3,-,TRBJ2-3,TGTGCCATCAGTACGGGACGGATCACAGATACGCAGTATTTT,CAISTGRITDTQYF
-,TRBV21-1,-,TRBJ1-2,TGTGCCAGCAGCGAACAGGGGGCGCGGGGCTACACCTTC,CASSEQGARGYTF
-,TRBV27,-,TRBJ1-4,TGTGCCAGCAGTTTATCGTACCGGTTAGGGACTAATGAAAAACTGTTTTTT,CASSLSYRLGTNEKLFF
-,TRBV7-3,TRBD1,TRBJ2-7,TGTGCCAGCAGCTTACATGGGACAGTCTACGAGCAGTACTTC,CASSLHGTVYEQYF
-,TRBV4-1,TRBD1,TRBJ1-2,TGCGCCAGCAGCCACGTTCCCGGGACAGGCGACTATGGCTACACCTTC,CASSHVPGTGDYGYTF
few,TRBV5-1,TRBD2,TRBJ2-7,TGCGCCAGCAGCTTTCTGACTAGCAGCTACGAGCAGTACTTC,CASSFLTSSYEQYF
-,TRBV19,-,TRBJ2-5,TGTGCCAGTAGTATGCAAGAGACCCAGTACTTC,CASSMQETQYF
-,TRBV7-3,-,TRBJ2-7,TGTGCCAGCAGCCCTACTACAGACGAGCAGTACTTC,CASSPTTDEQYF
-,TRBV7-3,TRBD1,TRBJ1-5,TGTGCCAGCAGCTTAAGCGGCAGGGGGTCGCCCCAGCATTTT,CASSLSGRGSPQHF
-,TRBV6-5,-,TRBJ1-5,TGTGCCAGCAGTTACTCTGGGACGGGGAATCAGCCCCAGCATTTT,CASSYSGTGNQPQHF
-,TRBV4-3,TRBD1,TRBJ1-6,TGCGCCAGCAGCCCCCAAACGGGGACAGGGATAGGATCACCCCTCCACTTT,CASSPQTGTGIGSPLHF
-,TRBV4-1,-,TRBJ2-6,TGCGCCAGCAGCCAATCTGGATTGGGGCTTGGGGCCAACGTCCTGACTTTC,CASSQSGLGLGANVLTF
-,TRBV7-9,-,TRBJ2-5,TGTGCCAGCAGCTTACTGAGCCGCGGCCGTGAGACCCAGTACTTC,CASSLLSRGRETQYF
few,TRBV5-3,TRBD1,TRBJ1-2,TGTGCCAGAAGCTTGGATCTTCTGTCAGGGGGGAGGGTAGCCTATGGCTACACCTTC,CARSLDLLSGGRVAYGYTF
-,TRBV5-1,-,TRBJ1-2,TGCGCCAGCAGCTTGGTACCCGGTGCCGGGCTCGGCTATGGCTACACCTTC,CASSLVPGAGLGYGYTF
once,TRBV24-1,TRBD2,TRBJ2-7,TGTGCCACCAGTGACACGAGGAGCGGGAGCTACGAGCAGTACTTC,CATSDTRSGSYEQYF
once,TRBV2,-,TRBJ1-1,TGTGCCAGCAGCCCTGATGGCAGGAGGAACACTGAAGCTTTCTTT,CASSPDGRRNTEAFF
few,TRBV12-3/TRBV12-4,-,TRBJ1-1,TGTGCCAGCAGTTTAGGGGGGGGCACTGAAGCTTTCTTT,CASSLGGGTEAFF
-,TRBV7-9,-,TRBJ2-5,TGTGCCAGCAGCTTAGTGGGGGCGCTAGCGACCCAGTACTTC,CASSLVGALATQYF
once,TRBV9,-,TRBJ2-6,TGTGCCAGCAGCGTAACCGGAAGTAAGTTATTGGCCAACGTCCTGACTTTC,CASSVTGSKLLANVLTF
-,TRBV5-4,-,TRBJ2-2,TGTGCCAGCAGCCGACCTGGGCGGGCCGGGGAGCTGTTTTTT,CASSRPGRAGELFF
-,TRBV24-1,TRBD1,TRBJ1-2,TGTGCCACCAGTGATAGAGACTACAGGGGATCTAACTATGGCTACACCTTC,CATSDRDYRGSNYGYTF
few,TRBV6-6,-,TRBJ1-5,TGTGCCACCTCCGCCAACCGGGACAATAGCAATCAGCCCCAGCATTTT,CATSANRDNSNQPQHF
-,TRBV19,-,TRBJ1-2,TGTGCCAGTAGTAGGGGCAGGGCCATAGCTAACTATGGCTACACCTTC,CASSRGRAIANYGYTF
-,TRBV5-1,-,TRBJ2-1,TGCGCCAGCAGCTTGGCCGGTGCCTACAATGAGCAGTTCTTC,CASSLAGAYNEQFF
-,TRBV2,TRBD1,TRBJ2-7,TGTGCCAGCATTAGTAGGGCGGACAGGGGACGCCGTGACTACGAGCAGTACTTC,CASISRADRGRRDYEQYF
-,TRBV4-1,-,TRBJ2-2,TGCGCCAGCAGCCAAGTTCCCAACACCGGGGAGCTGTTTTTT,CASSQVPNTGELFF
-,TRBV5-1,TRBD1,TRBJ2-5,TGCGCCAGCCGGGACAGCCTACAAGAGACCCAGTACTTC,CASRDSLQETQYF
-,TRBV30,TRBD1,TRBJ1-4,TGTGCCTGGGGTCAGGGGGCTAATGAAAAACTGTTTTTT,CAWGQGANEKLFF
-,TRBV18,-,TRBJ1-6,TGTGCCAGCTCACCAAACCCCGGGGTCTCCGAGGGCCTCCACTTT,CASSPNPGVSEGLHF
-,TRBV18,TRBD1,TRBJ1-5,TGTGCCAGCTCACCAAAATCCGGGACAGGGGCTAATTGGCCCCAGCATTTT,CASSPKSGTGANWPQHF
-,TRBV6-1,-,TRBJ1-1,TGTGCCAGCAGTGAAGCGATGGCGAGGGTAGAAGCTTTCTTT,CASSEAMARVEAFF